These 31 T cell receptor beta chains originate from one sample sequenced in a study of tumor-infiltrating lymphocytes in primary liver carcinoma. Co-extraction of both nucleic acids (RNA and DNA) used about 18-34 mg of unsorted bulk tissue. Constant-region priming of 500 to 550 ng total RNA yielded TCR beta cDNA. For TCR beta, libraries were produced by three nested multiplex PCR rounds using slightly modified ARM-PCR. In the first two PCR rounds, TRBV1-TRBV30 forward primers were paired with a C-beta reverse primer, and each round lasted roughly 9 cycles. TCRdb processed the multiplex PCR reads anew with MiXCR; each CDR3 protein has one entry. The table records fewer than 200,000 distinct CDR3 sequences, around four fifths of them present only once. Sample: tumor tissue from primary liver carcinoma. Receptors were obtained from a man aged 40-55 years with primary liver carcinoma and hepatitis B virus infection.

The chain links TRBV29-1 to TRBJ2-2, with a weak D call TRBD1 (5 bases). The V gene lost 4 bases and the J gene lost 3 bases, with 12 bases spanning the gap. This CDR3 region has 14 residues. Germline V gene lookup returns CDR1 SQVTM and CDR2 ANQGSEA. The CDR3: CSVVNRLDTGELFF. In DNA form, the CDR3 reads TGCAGCGTTGTCAACAGGCTGGACACCGGGGAGCTGTTTTTT.

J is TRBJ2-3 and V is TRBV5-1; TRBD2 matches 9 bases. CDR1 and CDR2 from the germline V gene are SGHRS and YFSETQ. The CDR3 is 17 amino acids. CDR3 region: CISSPLRTSDRTDTQYF. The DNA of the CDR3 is TGCATCAGCAGCCCTCTGAGGACTAGCGACCGCACAGATACGCAGTATTTT.

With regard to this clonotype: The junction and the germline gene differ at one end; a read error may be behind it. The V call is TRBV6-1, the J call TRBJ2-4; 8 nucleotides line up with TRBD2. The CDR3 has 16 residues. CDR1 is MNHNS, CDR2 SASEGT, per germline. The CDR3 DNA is TGTGTCAGCAGTGCCACGGGGGGGTTCGGCAAATACATTCAGTACTTC. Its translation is CVSSATGGFGKYIQYF.

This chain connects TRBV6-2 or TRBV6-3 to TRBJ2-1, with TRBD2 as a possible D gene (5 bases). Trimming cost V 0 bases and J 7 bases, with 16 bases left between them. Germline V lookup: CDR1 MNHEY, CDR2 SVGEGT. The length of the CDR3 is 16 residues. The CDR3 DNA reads TGTGCCAGCAGTTACTCTGGCGCGGAGGTGCGGAATGAGCAGTTCTTC. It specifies CASSYSGAEVRNEQFF.

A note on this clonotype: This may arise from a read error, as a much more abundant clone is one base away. The CDR3 region is CSVGIAYEQYF. The DNA for the CDR3 is TGCAGCGTTGGTATTGCCTACGAGCAGTACTTC. The chain employs TRBV29-1 and TRBJ2-7; D not certain. Trimming pared 4 bases from V and 2 bases from J, leaving 6 bases between. In germline, CDR1 is SQVTM, CDR2 ANQGSEA. The CDR3 consists of 11 residues.

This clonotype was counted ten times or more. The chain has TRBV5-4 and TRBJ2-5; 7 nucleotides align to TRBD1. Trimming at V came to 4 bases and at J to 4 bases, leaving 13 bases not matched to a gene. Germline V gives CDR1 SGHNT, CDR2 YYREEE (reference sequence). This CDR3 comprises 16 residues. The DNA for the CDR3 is TGTGCCAGCAGCCCGGCTGACAGGGTGTTTGGAGAGACCCAGTACTTC. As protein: CASSPADRVFGETQYF.

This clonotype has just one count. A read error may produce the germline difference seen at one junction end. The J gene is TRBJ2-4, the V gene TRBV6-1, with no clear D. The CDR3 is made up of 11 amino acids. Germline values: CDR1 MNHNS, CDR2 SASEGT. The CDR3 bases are TGTGCCATCAGTGAATTGAGACTTTTTGACTTC. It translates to CAISELRLFDF.

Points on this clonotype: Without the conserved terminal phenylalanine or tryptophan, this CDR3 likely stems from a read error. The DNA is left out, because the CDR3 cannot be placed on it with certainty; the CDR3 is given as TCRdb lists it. The CDR3 here is CASSSWDRGRSSPFHI. The chain joins TRBV4-3 to TRBJ1-6; the table gives TRBD1 as D, unverified against the DNA. The CDR3 length equals 16 residues, ends included. Germline lookup yields CDR1 LGHNA and CDR2 YSLEER.

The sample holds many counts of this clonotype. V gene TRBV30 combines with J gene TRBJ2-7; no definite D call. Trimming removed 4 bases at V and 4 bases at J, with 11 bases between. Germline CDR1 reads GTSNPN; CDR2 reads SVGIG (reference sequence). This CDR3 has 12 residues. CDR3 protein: CAWNKETYEQYF. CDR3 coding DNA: TGTGCCTGGAATAAGGAAACGTACGAGCAGTACTTC.

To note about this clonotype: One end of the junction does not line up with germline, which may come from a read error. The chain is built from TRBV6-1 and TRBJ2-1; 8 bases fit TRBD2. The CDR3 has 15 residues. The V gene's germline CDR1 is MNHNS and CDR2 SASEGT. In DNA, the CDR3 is TGTGCCAGCAGAGACAGACTAGCGCGAGCCAATGAGCAGTTTTTC. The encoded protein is CASRDRLARANEQFF.

The CDR3 loop reads CASQPGTGGEIANSPLHF. The CDR3 nucleotides read TGTGCCAGTCAACCCGGGACGGGGGGCGAGATAGCGAATTCACCCCTCCACTTT. This chain connects TRBV28 to TRBJ1-6, with D possibly TRBD1 on 6 matching bases. Trimming removed 9 bases from V and 7 bases from J, with 28 bases in between. CDR1 and CDR2 from the germline V gene are MDHEN and SYDVKM. This CDR3 comprises 18 residues.

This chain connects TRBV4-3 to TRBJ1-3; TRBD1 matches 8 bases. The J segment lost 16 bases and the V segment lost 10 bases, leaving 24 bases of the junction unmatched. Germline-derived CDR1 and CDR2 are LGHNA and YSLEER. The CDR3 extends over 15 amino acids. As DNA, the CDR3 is TGCGCCAACAGTACTACAGGGGGTACTGGAAACACCGTGTATTTT. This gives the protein CANSTTGGTGNTVYF.

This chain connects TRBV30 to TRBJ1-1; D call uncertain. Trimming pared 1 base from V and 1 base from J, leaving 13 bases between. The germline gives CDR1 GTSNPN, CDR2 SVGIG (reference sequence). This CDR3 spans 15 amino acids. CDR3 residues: CAWSEKKRWNTEAFF. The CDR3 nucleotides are TGTGCCTGGAGTGAGAAGAAAAGGTGGAACACTGAAGCTTTCTTT.

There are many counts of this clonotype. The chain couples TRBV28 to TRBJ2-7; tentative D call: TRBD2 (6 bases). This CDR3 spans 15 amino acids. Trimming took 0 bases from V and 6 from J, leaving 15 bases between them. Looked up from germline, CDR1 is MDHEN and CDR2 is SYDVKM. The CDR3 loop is CASSLWGGNMVEQYF. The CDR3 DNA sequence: TGTGCCAGCAGTTTATGGGGCGGGAACATGGTCGAGCAGTACTTC.

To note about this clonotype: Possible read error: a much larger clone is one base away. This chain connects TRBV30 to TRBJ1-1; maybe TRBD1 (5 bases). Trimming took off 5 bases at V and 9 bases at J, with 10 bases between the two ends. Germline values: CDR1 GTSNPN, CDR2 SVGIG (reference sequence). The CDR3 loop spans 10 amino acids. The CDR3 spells CAWGHLQAFF. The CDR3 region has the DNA TGTGCCTGGGGACATCTTCAAGCTTTCTTT.

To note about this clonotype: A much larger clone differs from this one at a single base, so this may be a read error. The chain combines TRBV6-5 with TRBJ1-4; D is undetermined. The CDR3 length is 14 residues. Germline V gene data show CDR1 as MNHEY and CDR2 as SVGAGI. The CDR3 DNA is TGTGCCAGCAGTTACGGAGGTGTTGATGAAAAACTGGTTTTT. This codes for CASSYGGVDEKLVF.

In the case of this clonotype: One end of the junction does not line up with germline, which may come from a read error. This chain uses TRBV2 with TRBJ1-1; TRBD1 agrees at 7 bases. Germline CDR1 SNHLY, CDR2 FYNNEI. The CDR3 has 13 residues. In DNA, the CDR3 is TGTGCCCGCAGCACAGGGGCAGGGACTGAAGCTTTCTTT. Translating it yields CARSTGAGTEAFF. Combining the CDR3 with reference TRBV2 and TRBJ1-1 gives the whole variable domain EPEVTQTPSHQVTQMGQEVILRCVPISNHLYFYWYRQILGQKVEFLVSFYNNEISEKSEIFDDQFSVERPDGSNFTLKIRSTKLEDSAMYFCARSTGAGTEAFFGQGTRLTVV.

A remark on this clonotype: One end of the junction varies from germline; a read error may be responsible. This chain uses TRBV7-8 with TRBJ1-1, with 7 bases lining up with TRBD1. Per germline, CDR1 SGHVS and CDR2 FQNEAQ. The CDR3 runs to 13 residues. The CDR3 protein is CASRLGGIVEVFF. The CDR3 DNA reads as TGTGCCAGCAGGTTAGGGGGCATAGTTGAAGTTTTCTTT.

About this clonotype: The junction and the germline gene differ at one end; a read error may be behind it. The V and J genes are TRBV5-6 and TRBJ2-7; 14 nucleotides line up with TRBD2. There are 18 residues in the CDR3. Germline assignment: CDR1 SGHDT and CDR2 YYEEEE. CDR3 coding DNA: TGTACCAGCAGCCAGGGACTAGCGGGAGTGATGTTGTCCTACGAGCAATACTTT. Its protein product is CTSSQGLAGVMLSYEQYF.

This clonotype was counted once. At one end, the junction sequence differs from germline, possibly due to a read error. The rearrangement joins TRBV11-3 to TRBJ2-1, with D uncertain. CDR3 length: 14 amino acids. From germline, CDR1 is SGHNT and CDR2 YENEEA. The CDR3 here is CASSLGVPNNGQFF. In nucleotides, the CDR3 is TGTGCCAGCAGCTTAGGCGTCCCGAACAATGGGCAGTTTTTC.

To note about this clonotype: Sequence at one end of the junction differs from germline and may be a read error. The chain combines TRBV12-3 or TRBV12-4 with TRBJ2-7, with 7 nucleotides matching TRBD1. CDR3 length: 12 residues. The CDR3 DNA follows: TGTGCTAGCAGTTCGGACAGGTACGAGCATTACTTC. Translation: CASSSDRYEHYF.

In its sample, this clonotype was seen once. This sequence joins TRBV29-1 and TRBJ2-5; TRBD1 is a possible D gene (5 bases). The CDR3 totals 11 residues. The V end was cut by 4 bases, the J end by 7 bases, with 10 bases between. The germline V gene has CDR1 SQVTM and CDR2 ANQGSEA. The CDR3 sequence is CSVAGSGTQYF. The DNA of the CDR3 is TGCAGCGTTGCAGGGTCGGGGACCCAGTACTTC.

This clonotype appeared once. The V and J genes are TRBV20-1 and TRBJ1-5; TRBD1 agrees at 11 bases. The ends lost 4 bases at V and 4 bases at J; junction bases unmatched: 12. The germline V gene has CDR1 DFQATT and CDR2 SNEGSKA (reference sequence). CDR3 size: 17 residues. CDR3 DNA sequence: TGCAGTGCTACAGAACATAAGGGACAGGGGGGTAATCAGCCCCAGCATTTT. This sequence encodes CSATEHKGQGGNQPQHF.

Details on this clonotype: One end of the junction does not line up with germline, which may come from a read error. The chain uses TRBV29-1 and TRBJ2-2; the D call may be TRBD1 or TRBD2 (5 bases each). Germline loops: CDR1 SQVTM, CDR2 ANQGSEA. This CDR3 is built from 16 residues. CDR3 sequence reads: CSVPSPRGANTGKLFF. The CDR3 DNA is TGCAGCGTTCCGAGTCCAAGGGGCGCGAACACCGGGAAGCTGTTTTTT.

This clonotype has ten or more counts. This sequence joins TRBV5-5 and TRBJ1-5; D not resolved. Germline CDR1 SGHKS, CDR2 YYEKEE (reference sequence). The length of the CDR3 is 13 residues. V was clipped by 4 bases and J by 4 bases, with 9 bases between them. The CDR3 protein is CASSAGENQPQHF. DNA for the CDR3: TGTGCCAGCAGCGCTGGGGAGAATCAGCCCCAGCATTTT.

The DNA of the CDR3 is TGTGCCAGCAGCTTACGATGCGCAGGGGAAAACAAGCAGTACTTC. It translates to CASSLRCAGENKQYF. The chain couples TRBV11-2 to TRBJ2-7; D might be TRBD1 (6 bases). The CDR3 is made up of 15 amino acids. Germline V CDR1 and CDR2: SGHAT, FQNNGV. V gave up 2 bases and J gave up 8 bases, with 19 bases separating them.

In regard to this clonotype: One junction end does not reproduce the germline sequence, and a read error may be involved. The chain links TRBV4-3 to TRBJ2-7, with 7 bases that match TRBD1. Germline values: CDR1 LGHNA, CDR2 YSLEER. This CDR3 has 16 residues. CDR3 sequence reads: CASSLEETGAPYEQYF. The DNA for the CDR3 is TGCGCCAGTAGCCTAGAAGAAACAGGGGCCCCCTACGAGCAGTACTTC.

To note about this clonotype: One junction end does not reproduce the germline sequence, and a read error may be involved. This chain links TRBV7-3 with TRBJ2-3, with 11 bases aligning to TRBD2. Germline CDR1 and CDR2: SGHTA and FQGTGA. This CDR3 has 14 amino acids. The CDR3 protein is CASSLAGGTDTKYF. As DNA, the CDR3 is TGCGCCAGCAGCTTAGCGGGAGGGACCGATACGAAGTATTTT.

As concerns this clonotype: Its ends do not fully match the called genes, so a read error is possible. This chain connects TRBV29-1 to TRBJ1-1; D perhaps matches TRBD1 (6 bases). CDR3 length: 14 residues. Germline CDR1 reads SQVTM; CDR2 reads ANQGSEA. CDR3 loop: CSGRRGGGDTEAFF. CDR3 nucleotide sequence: TGCAGCGGCCGCCGGGGAGGGGGGGACACTGAAGCTTTCTTC.

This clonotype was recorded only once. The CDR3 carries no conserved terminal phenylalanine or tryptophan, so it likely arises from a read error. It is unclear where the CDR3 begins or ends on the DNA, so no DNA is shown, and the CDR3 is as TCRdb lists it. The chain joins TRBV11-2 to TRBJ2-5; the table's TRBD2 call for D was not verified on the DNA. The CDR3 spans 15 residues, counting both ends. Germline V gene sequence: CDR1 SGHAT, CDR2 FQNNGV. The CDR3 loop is CASSLGASGQETQYV.

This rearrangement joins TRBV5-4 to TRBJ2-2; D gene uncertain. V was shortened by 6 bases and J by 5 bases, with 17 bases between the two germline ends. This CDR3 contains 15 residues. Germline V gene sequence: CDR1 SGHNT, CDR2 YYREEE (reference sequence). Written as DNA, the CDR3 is TGTGCCAGCAACTCACCCACCCAGGTTACCGGGGAGCTGTTTTTT. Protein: CASNSPTQVTGELFF.